This T cell receptor beta chain was observed in a study of OX40 agonist ivuxolimab in advanced cancers. Looking at the study overall: In this trial design, patients received ivuxolimab intravenously at 0.01 to 10 mg/kg every 2 weeks. Study results and caveats: Fewer expanded clones were found on average in CD4+ than in CD8+ T cells.

On this clone itself: Its antigen is currently unknown.

Drawing of blood for sampling happened at baseline, at cycle 4 day 1, and at cycle 7 day 1. The CDR3 length is 17 residues. The V gene end was trimmed by 5 bases and the J gene end by 10 bases; junction bases not matched to a gene: 19. Germline CDR1 is SQVTM and CDR2 is ANQGSEA. The table came from immunoSEQ multiplex PCR; TCRdb's copy has only in-frame clones and leaves some out. The sample contains roughly 62,000 clones, about four fifths of which appear only once. This sample comprised CD4+ or CD8+ T cells sorted from blood, obtained in a trial of the OX40 agonist ivuxolimab. This sequence joins TRBV29-1 and TRBJ2-1; 11 bases line up with TRBD2. The sequence derives from an adult with an advanced solid tumor such as melanoma, head and neck, liver or kidney cancer. The CDR3 spells CSVSPPLAGGRRGEQFF. DNA for the CDR3: TGCAGCGTTAGCCCCCCCCTAGCGGGAGGCAGGCGGGGCGAGCAGTTCTTC.